The 10 T cell receptor beta chains listed next were all sequenced from one sample in a study of T cells in pancreatic ductal adenocarcinoma (dated by TCRdb to the late 2010s). The library relied on the immunoSEQ multiplex PCR assay. The source is immuneACCESS, and TCRdb retained only in-frame sequences with V and J called. Part of the clones is not carried over; for the studies checked, unresolved V genes explain less than half of this, and the remainder is unexplained. The sample table contains some 20,000 clones; only one count was recorded for roughly 90% of them. The leading ten clones occupy approximately 1% of the sample. The selected pancreatic ductal adenocarcinoma patients had received surgery without neoadjuvant therapy. Sequencing was performed on PBMCs. The origin of the receptors is a human donor with pancreatic ductal adenocarcinoma.

The chain joins TRBV5-1 to TRBJ2-1, with D maybe TRBD1 (6 bases). The CDR3 has 16 residues. The ends were cut back, 0 bases at V and 8 bases at J, with 18 bases in the middle. Germline assignment: CDR1 SGHRS and CDR2 YFSETQ. CDR3 in amino acids: CASSLEAGARVYEQFF. CDR3 nucleotides: TGCGCCAGCAGCTTGGAGGCAGGGGCTAGGGTCTATGAGCAGTTCTTC.

The chain combines TRBV20-1 with TRBJ2-7, with D unclear. The CDR3 extends over 10 amino acids. Trimming took 3 bases from V and 4 from J, leaving 4 bases between them. Germline V CDR1 and CDR2: DFQATT, SNEGSKA (reference sequence). The chain's CDR3 is CSASEYEQYF. The DNA of the CDR3 is TGCAGTGCTAGTGAGTACGAGCAGTACTTC.

CDR3 residues: CASSRGQGKLFF. CDR3 coding DNA: TGTGCCAGCAGCAGGGGACAGGGAAAACTGTTTTTT. V is TRBV27 and J is TRBJ1-4, with TRBD1 matching 9 bases. CDR1 and CDR2 (germline): MNHEY, SMNVEV (reference sequence). Unmatched junction bases numbered 3, after V lost 6 bases and J lost 10 bases. The CDR3 sequence is 12 residues long.

This clone is a singleton in its sample. The chain carries TRBV7-3 and TRBJ1-6; 10 bases map to TRBD1. Germline loops: CDR1 SGHTA, CDR2 FQGTGA. J gave up 14 bases and V 5 bases, and 12 bases lay outside the gene matches. There are 15 residues in the CDR3. The CDR3 DNA reads as TGTGCCAGCAGCCCCCAAGGGGACAGGGGTTCTTCCCTCCACTTT. Translating it yields CASSPQGDRGSSLHF.

This clone was recorded once. This chain uses TRBV2 with TRBJ2-5; TRBD2 matches 9 bases. This CDR3 region has 16 residues. Trimming took 5 bases from V and 3 from J; bases not matched to a gene: 10. From germline, CDR1 is SNHLY and CDR2 FYNNEI. DNA of the CDR3: TGTGCCAGCAGTCGGGGAGGTAGCGGGGGAAAAGAGACCCAGTACTTC. Translating gives CASSRGGSGGKETQYF.

J is TRBJ2-7 and V is TRBV7-2, with D possibly being TRBD2 (5 bases). V lost 5 bases and J 2 bases, leaving 7 bases between the germline ends. Germline CDR1 is SGHTA and CDR2 is FQGNSA. This CDR3 has 12 residues. CDR3 loop: CASSVGTYEQYF. CDR3 nucleotide sequence: TGTGCCAGCAGCGTCGGGACCTACGAGCAGTACTTC.

V is TRBV27 and J is TRBJ1-5, with TRBD1 matching over 9 bases. The CDR3 sequence is 17 residues long. With 6 bases clipped from V and 4 bases from J, the junction kept 13 bases outside the gene matches. Germline-derived CDR1 and CDR2 are MNHEY and SMNVEV (reference sequence). For the CDR3, the DNA is TGTGCCAGCAGGCCGACGACGGACAGGGGTGAGAATCAGCCCCAGCATTTT. This sequence encodes CASRPTTDRGENQPQHF.

The V and J genes are TRBV4-1 and TRBJ1-1, with 7 bases aligning to TRBD1. With V trimmed by 10 bases and J by 3 bases, 14 bases remained unmatched. This CDR3 has 15 amino acids. Germline V gives CDR1 MGHRA, CDR2 YSYEKL. CDR3 residues: CATKDLGQTHTEAFF. The CDR3 nucleotides read TGCGCCACCAAAGACTTGGGACAGACCCACACTGAAGCTTTCTTT.

This rearrangement joins TRBV6-5 to TRBJ2-7, with D uncertain. Germline loops: CDR1 MNHEY, CDR2 SVGAGI. V lost 3 bases and J 7 bases, leaving 10 bases between the germline ends. CDR3 length equals 12 residues. The DNA of the CDR3 is TGTGCCAGCAGTTATGCACTACGGGAGCAGTACTTC. Its translation is CASSYALREQYF.

This chain uses TRBV30 with TRBJ1-1; no firm D call. V was cut by 2 bases and J by 3 bases, with 4 bases left in between. Germline V gives CDR1 GTSNPN, CDR2 SVGIG (reference sequence). CDR3 length: 11 amino acids. CDR3 sequence reads: CAWSTDTEAFF. CDR3 DNA sequence: TGTGCCTGGAGTACTGACACTGAAGCTTTCTTT.